This T cell receptor (beta chain) was found in a study of PD-1 blockade in classical Hodgkin lymphoma. Study-level background: Nivolumab was given intravenously to patients at 3 mg/kg every 2 weeks.

Every patient had relapsed following autologous stem cell transplantation, and cohorts differed in brentuximab vedotin exposure. Complete response, partial response or progressive disease were the best responses. The repertoire was sequenced with immunoSEQ multiplex PCR; TCRdb's copy has only in-frame clones and lacks some. The sample carries about 40,000 clones, about 79% recorded once. Broader study findings: As was reported, newly diagnosed patients showed lower baseline TCR diversity than healthy donors did. By C4D1 there was a significant rise in CD4+ TCR diversity but not in CD8+ TCR diversity.

Concerning this clone itself: Its antigen is not identified.

The germline gives CDR1 MNHEY, CDR2 SVGAGI. This CDR3 comprises 16 residues. V was cut by 2 bases and J by 0 bases, with 11 bases left in between. The sequence came from a human donor with classical Hodgkin lymphoma. Source: peripheral blood mononuclear cells (PBMCs), taken at baseline. The chain joins TRBV6-5 to TRBJ2-1; no definite D call. The CDR3 sequence is CASSYAAPSSYNEQFF. The CDR3 bases are TGTGCCAGCAGTTACGCGGCCCCGAGCTCCTACAATGAGCAGTTCTTC.